This TCR beta chain was found in a study of T cells in Graves' hyperthyroidism and ophthalmopathy. Study findings and constraints: The model made its ophthalmopathy prediction, and onset followed a median 6.5 months later.

About this clonotype: What it binds is unknown.

No progression to ophthalmopathy during 18 months of follow-up defined stable disease. TCR beta CDR3 sequences were amplified from RNA transcripts. RT-PCR in the first round (using the HTBI primer set) targeted the TCR CDR3. TCRdb re-called the multiplex PCR reads through MiXCR, storing one row per CDR3 protein. The sample yields some 510,000 distinct CDR3 sequences, under 25% seen once. Sequences were obtained from blood. The source is a man between 18 and 35 years old with Graves' hyperthyroidism.

The DNA for the CDR3 is TGTGCCAGCAGCCCAATCGGGGAAGCGAACACCGGGGAGCTGTTTTTT. Its translation is CASSPIGEANTGELFF. The chain employs TRBV11-1 and TRBJ2-2, with D perhaps matching TRBD2 (5 bases). The germline V and J ends were trimmed by 5 bases and 0 bases, with 13 bases remaining between them. Germline CDR1 reads SGHAT; CDR2 reads FQDESV (reference sequence). This CDR3 comprises 16 residues.